The TCR beta chain described here comes from a study of OX40 agonist ivuxolimab in advanced cancers. Study-level information: Dose-escalation patients were diagnosed with hepatocellular carcinoma, melanoma, renal cell cancer or head and neck cancer.

Patients who had autoimmune disease history or got systemic immunosuppression were left out. Produced via immunoSEQ multiplex PCR; TCRdb's table is partial and in-frame only. The sample has about 46,000 clones, around 90% seen once; the top ten hold 14% to 15%. Germline V lookup: CDR1 SGHRS, CDR2 YFSETQ. Trimming removed 6 bases from V and 2 bases from J; junction bases left unmatched: 8. This CDR3 is built from 14 residues. This material consisted of CD4+ or CD8+ T cells sorted from blood, taken in a trial of the OX40 agonist ivuxolimab. This rearrangement joins TRBV5-1 to TRBJ2-7; 7 nucleotides match TRBD1. The sequence was obtained from an adult with an advanced solid tumor such as melanoma, head and neck, liver or kidney cancer. The CDR3 is CASTKPGQPYEQYF. The DNA for the CDR3 is TGCGCCAGCACAAAACCGGGACAGCCCTACGAGCAGTACTTC.